This T cell receptor beta chain appears in the sequencing data of a study of T cell responses to AZD1222 COVID-19 vaccine. The method was immunoSEQ multiplex PCR; TCRdb's version includes in-frame clones alone and lacks a portion of them. The sample carries tens of thousands of clones, about 89% recorded once. The CDR3 loop spans 15 amino acids. V gave up 6 bases and J gave up 3 bases, with 17 bases separating them. Germline V gene data show CDR1 as SNHLY and CDR2 as FYNNEI. Study-level findings and limits: Spike as a whole was targeted by vaccine-associated CD4 TCRs, dominant at 160-218 and 743-854. White British people made up most donors, females outnumbered males, and clonal diversity was possibly underestimated. Without day 14 samples, only post-peak T cell repertoires were studied.

Points on this clone: As yet, its antigen is unknown.

The gene calls are TRBV2 and TRBJ1-1, with D perhaps TRBD1 (6 bases). The sequence was collected from an adult in good health. This specimen was peripheral blood, taken on day 0 of AZD1222 vaccination. The chain's CDR3 is CASRSAGGVYTEAFF. As DNA, the CDR3 is TGTGCCAGCAGATCCGCGGGGGGCGTGTACACTGAAGCTTTCTTT.